This is a list of T cell receptor beta chains from one sample in a study of blood T cell repertoires in COVID-19. Profiling relied on immunoSEQ multiplex PCR, and the TCRdb table lists in-frame clones only, not all of them. The data contain around 320,000 clones, around 90% of them singletons. Material: peripheral blood. These receptors were collected from a man aged 18 to 35 with active or convalescent COVID-19. The CDR3 runs from the conserved cysteine through the conserved F or W. D genes are given only for firm matches. Not all rows give a size; the values are once, few, many and, for expanded clones, a class.

TGTGCCAGCAGCCAACAGACGAAGGGGGTTAATGAAAAACTGTTTTTT	CASSQQTKGVNEKLFF	.	TRBV28	TRBJ1-4	.	16
TGTGCCAGCAGCTCGGGACAGGGCTACCAGCAGTACTTC	CASSSGQGYQQYF	.	TRBV7-9	TRBJ2-7	TRBD1	13
TGTGCCAGCATTTTAAACGAGGGTGAAAAACTGTTTTTT	CASILNEGEKLFF	.	TRBV6-6	TRBJ1-4	.	13
TGTGCCACCAGCAGAGATATCGGGTACGGAGGTAATTCACCCCTCCACTTT	CATSRDIGYGGNSPLHF	.	TRBV15	TRBJ1-6	.	17
TGTGCCAGCAGCTTGTTTATGGGACTAGCGAGGAACACCGGGGAGCTGTTTTTT	CASSLFMGLARNTGELFF	.	TRBV5-8	TRBJ2-2	TRBD2	18
TGCGCCAGCAGCTTGAAGGTCTTGGGAGAAGGCTACACCTTC	CASSLKVLGEGYTF	once	TRBV5-1	TRBJ1-2	.	14
TGTGCAAGTCGCTTAGCTAGACATCTGAACACTGAAGCTTTCTTT	CASRLARHLNTEAFF	.	TRBV12-2	TRBJ1-1	.	15
TGTGCCAGTAGCATAGCGGGAAACTACGAGCAGTACTTC	CASSIAGNYEQYF	.	TRBV19	TRBJ2-7	TRBD2	13
TGTGCCAGCAGCTTAGGGCGGGGAGCTCCCCAAGGACGCAGTGAGCAGTTCTTC	CASSLGRGAPQGRSEQFF	.	TRBV11-3	TRBJ2-1	.	18
TGTGCCACCAGTCTGAGACAGGGGGCGCCTAATGAGCAGTTCTTC	CATSLRQGAPNEQFF	.	TRBV15	TRBJ2-1	TRBD1	15
TGTGCCAGCACCGAGACTAGCGGGTACCACGAGCAGTACTTC	CASTETSGYHEQYF	few	TRBV7-2	TRBJ2-7	TRBD2	14
TGCGCCAGCAGCCACGTCATGAGGGCCCAGGAGACCCAGTACTTC	CASSHVMRAQETQYF	.	TRBV4-1	TRBJ2-5	.	15
TGTGCCAGCAGCCAAGCGGGAGGTGAGCAGTTCTTC	CASSQAGGEQFF	.	TRBV14	TRBJ2-1	TRBD2	12
TGTGCCAGCCTGGGCGGGAGGGACGAGCAGTACTTC	CASLGGRDEQYF	.	TRBV28	TRBJ2-7	TRBD2	12
TGTGCCAGCAGCACACGAACGGGACACAATACCGGGGAGCTGTTTTTT	CASSTRTGHNTGELFF	.	TRBV11-2	TRBJ2-2	.	16
TGTGCCAGCAGCTTGGTGGGGACAGGGTCCTACGAGCAGTACTTC	CASSLVGTGSYEQYF	.	TRBV5-4	TRBJ2-7	TRBD1	15
TGTGCCAGCAGCTTAGCGGGGGGGACAGGGCCCAATGAGCAGTTCTTC	CASSLAGGTGPNEQFF	.	TRBV7-2	TRBJ2-1	TRBD1	16
TGTGCCAGCAGCCTGAGCTGGGACAGGGGTAGTAGCTACACCTTC	CASSLSWDRGSSYTF	.	TRBV11-2	TRBJ1-2	TRBD1	15
TGTGCCAGCTCACCTAAGCCAGGTTCCTCTGGGGCCAACGTCCTGACTTTC	CASSPKPGSSGANVLTF	.	TRBV18	TRBJ2-6	.	17
TGCGCCAGCAGCCAATTTCAGGGGACGATGAACACTGAAGCTTTCTTT	CASSQFQGTMNTEAFF	.	TRBV4-1	TRBJ1-1	.	16
TGTGCCACTAGAACCACCGGGGGGGGAAAACTGTTTTTT	CATRTTGGGKLFF	.	TRBV3-1/TRBV3-2	TRBJ1-4	.	13
TGTGCCAGCAGCCAAGCTATTCCGGGGACCTACAATGAGCAGTTCTTC	CASSQAIPGTYNEQFF	.	TRBV14	TRBJ2-1	.	16
TGTGCCAGCAGCCACCCCCCGGTGGATACGCAGTATTTT	CASSHPPVDTQYF	.	TRBV28	TRBJ2-3	.	13
TGTGCCAGCAGCTCGGGACTAGCGGGGCCCTACGAGCAGTACTTC	CASSSGLAGPYEQYF	.	TRBV7-2	TRBJ2-7	TRBD2	15
TGTGCCAGCAGCCTCTACAGTACCTACGAGCAGTACTTC	CASSLYSTYEQYF	.	TRBV4-2	TRBJ2-7	.	13
TGTGCCAGCAGCGTATTTGGGCCGAACACCGGGGAGCTGTTTTTT	CASSVFGPNTGELFF	.	TRBV9	TRBJ2-2	.	15
TGCAGTGCTAGTCTACAGGGGGGGAACTCGCCCCAGCATTTT	CSASLQGGNSPQHF	.	TRBV20-1	TRBJ1-5	TRBD1	14
TGCGCCAGCAGCTTGGCCGTTGGCGGGGGGCTGAGCACAGATACGCAGTATTTT	CASSLAVGGGLSTDTQYF	once	TRBV5-1	TRBJ2-3	TRBD2	18
TGTGCCAGCTCACCACTGGCCTCAGGGGCTAATGAAAAACTGTTTTTT	CASSPLASGANEKLFF	.	TRBV18	TRBJ1-4	.	16
TGTGCCAGCAGCTTAGCGCCGGGGGATTCCTACGAGCAGTACTTC	CASSLAPGDSYEQYF	.	TRBV7-7	TRBJ2-7	.	15
TGTGCCAGAAGCTTGGATAAGACCCAGTACTTC	CARSLDKTQYF	.	TRBV5-3	TRBJ2-5	.	11
TGTGCCAGCAGTGAAGAGGGAGGGATCAATCAGCCCCAGCATTTT	CASSEEGGINQPQHF	.	TRBV2	TRBJ1-5	.	15
TGTGCCAGCAAAGGGGACAGGAGCACAGATACGCAGTATTTT	CASKGDRSTDTQYF	.	TRBV2	TRBJ2-3	TRBD1	14
TGTGCCAGCAGCTTAAGGCGGTTGGGGACTAGCTTTCGGGAGCAGTACTTC	CASSLRRLGTSFREQYF	medium-sized	TRBV13	TRBJ2-7	TRBD2	17
TGTGCCACCAGTGATTCGACAGGCATGGCCTACGAGCAGTACTTC	CATSDSTGMAYEQYF	.	TRBV24-1	TRBJ2-7	.	15
TGCGCCAGCAGCTTAAACGATAGAACAGATACGCAGTATTTT	CASSLNDRTDTQYF	.	TRBV5-1	TRBJ2-3	.	14
TGTGCCAGCAGCTTAGGCGGGTCGAACACCGGGGAGCTGTTTTTT	CASSLGGSNTGELFF	.	TRBV7-3	TRBJ2-2	.	15
TGCGCCAGCAACAGACTAACACAAGCCGATACGCAGTATTTT	CASNRLTQADTQYF	.	TRBV5-1	TRBJ2-3	.	14
TGCGCCAGCAGTCAATCAGGGGGACAGGACAATCAGCCCCAGCATTTT	CASSQSGGQDNQPQHF	once	TRBV23-1	TRBJ1-5	TRBD1	16
TGTGCCAGCTTACGCGAGGGGACAGGCGTGTCAGAGACCCAGTACTTC	CASLREGTGVSETQYF	once	TRBV5-6	TRBJ2-5	TRBD1	16
TGTGCTAGTGGTGTAGACTGGCGAGAGACCCAGTACTTC	CASGVDWRETQYF	.	TRBV12-5	TRBJ2-5	.	13
TGTGCCAGCAGTTTATCTGGCGGGGGAAAGGCCTACGAGCAGTACTTC	CASSLSGGGKAYEQYF	.	TRBV28	TRBJ2-7	TRBD2	16